Below, 18 T cell receptor beta chains from the same sample are listed, as sequenced in a study of T-cell memory formation after mild COVID-19. One entry per CDR3 protein results from TCRdb running MiXCR on the 5' RACE reads. The table shows about 360,000 distinct CDR3 sequences, with over 13% occurring only once. The specimen sequenced was PBMCs or a T cell subset sorted from them (not recorded which). These TCRs come from a man younger than 35 who had mild COVID-19 (a few samples of this study predate the infection). Cell type and time point are not known.

The rearrangement joins TRBV7-9 to TRBJ1-2, with D hard to call. CDR3 size: 14 residues. CDR1 and CDR2 from the germline V gene are SEHNR and FQNEAQ (reference sequence). Trimming cost V 4 bases and J 14 bases, with 23 bases left between them. This chain's CDR3 is CASSSGPTYSVRTF. The CDR3 nucleotides are TGTGCCAGCAGCTCAGGACCGACCTATTCTGTTAGGACCTTC. Combining the CDR3 with reference TRBV7-9 and TRBJ1-2 gives the whole variable domain DTGVSQNPRHKITKRGQNVTFRCDPISEHNRLYWYRQTLGQGPEFLTYFQNEAQLEKSRLLSDRFSAERPKGSFSTLEIQRTEQGDSAMYLCASSSGPTYSVRTFGSGTRLTVV.

The chain employs TRBV11-2 and TRBJ2-1; 9 bases are a match to TRBD2. V trimming: 7 bases; J trimming: 4 bases; junction bases outside the gene matches: 11. This CDR3 spans 16 amino acids. The V gene's germline CDR1 is SGHAT and CDR2 FQNNGV. The DNA for the CDR3 is TGTGCCAGCATCCCTCTTTCTAGCGGGGCTTACAATGAGCAGTTCTTC. This translates into CASIPLSSGAYNEQFF.

This clonotype was seen more than once but under ten times. The chain links TRBV20-1 to TRBJ2-3; D unclear. V dropped 3 bases and J dropped 0 bases, with 7 bases sitting between them. CDR1 and CDR2 (germline): DFQATT, SNEGSKA (reference sequence). The length of the CDR3 is 13 residues. The CDR3 sequence is CSARDKSTDTQYF. CDR3 nucleotide sequence: TGCAGTGCTAGGGATAAAAGCACAGATACGCAGTATTTT.

There are a few counts of this clonotype. The chain combines TRBV28 with TRBJ2-7; D call uncertain. This CDR3 spans 14 amino acids. Germline CDR1 is MDHEN and CDR2 is SYDVKM. V lost 5 bases to trimming and J lost 0 bases, with 11 bases between them. The CDR3 DNA reads as TGTGCCAGCAGTACCCGACTGAGCTCCTACGAGCAGTACGTC. Residues: CASSTRLSSYEQYV.

This clonotype was found many times. The chain couples TRBV5-5 to TRBJ2-1; 7 positions agree with TRBD1. The V segment lost 4 bases and the J segment 6 bases; nucleotides outside the gene matches: 19. This CDR3 has 18 residues. Germline V lookup: CDR1 SGHKS, CDR2 YYEKEE (reference sequence). The CDR3 DNA sequence: TGTGCCAGCAGCCCTATATTTGATGCGACAGGGAATGTCAATGAGCAGTTCTTC. Its translation: CASSPIFDATGNVNEQFF.

This chain joins TRBV20-1 and TRBJ1-1; 9 bases are shared with TRBD1. The germline V gene encodes CDR1 DFQATT and CDR2 SNEGSKA (reference sequence). The CDR3 spans 13 residues. After removal of 6 bases from V and 5 bases from J, the junction contained 7 bases not matched to a gene. CDR3 bases: TGCAGTGCGTGGACAGGGGAGTATACTGAAGCTTTCTTT. Protein product: CSAWTGEYTEAFF.

This chain connects TRBV2 to TRBJ1-2, with D uncertain. This CDR3 is built from 15 residues. CDR1 is SNHLY, CDR2 FYNNEI, per germline. V was shortened by 7 bases and J by 2 bases, with 17 bases between the two germline ends. CDR3 amino acids: CASKISRISNYGYTF. The CDR3 coding sequence is TGTGCCAGCAAAATTAGTAGAATCTCAAACTATGGCTACACCTTC. Using reference TRBV2 and TRBJ1-2 for the parts outside the CDR3, the full variable domain is EPEVTQTPSHQVTQMGQEVILRCVPISNHLYFYWYRQILGQKVEFLVSFYNNEISEKSEIFDDQFSVERPDGSNFTLKIRSTKLEDSAMYFCASKISRISNYGYTFGSGTRLTVV.

This clonotype was seen repeatedly, ten times or more. The chain couples TRBV20-1 to TRBJ1-1; D remains unclear. Germline V gene data show CDR1 as DFQATT and CDR2 as SNEGSKA (reference sequence). Trimming stripped 0 bases from V and 1 base from J, with 9 bases between. The CDR3 loop spans 14 amino acids. The DNA for the CDR3 is TGCAGTGCTAGAGATGGAGGGTGGAACACTGAAGCTTTCTTT. Translating it yields CSARDGGWNTEAFF.

V gene TRBV6-5 combines with J gene TRBJ2-7; D gene ambiguous. CDR3 length: 13 amino acids. With 6 bases removed from V and 4 bases from J, the gap between germline ends came to 13 bases. Germline loops: CDR1 MNHEY, CDR2 SVGAGI. The CDR3 bases are TGTGCCAGCAGCCCCGCCCAGTCGTACGAGCAGTACGTC. Encoded protein: CASSPAQSYEQYV.

The chain is built from TRBV6-6 and TRBJ2-6; no clear D gene. CDR3 size: 15 residues. Germline V CDR1 and CDR2: MNHNY, SVGAGI (reference sequence). V lost 4 bases to trimming and J lost 2 bases, with 9 bases between them. As DNA, the CDR3 is TGTGCCAGCAGTTCAAGCCACACTGGGGCCAACGTCCTGACTTTC. Translation gives CASSSSHTGANVLTF.

The chain links TRBV20-1 to TRBJ2-7, with D maybe TRBD2 (5 bases). Germline loops: CDR1 DFQATT, CDR2 SNEGSKA (reference sequence). Trimming left V 6 bases short and J 4 bases short, with 19 bases between. The CDR3 spans 14 residues. The CDR3 region is CSARGDSAKYEQYV. The DNA for the CDR3 is TGCAGTGCACGCGGTGATAGCGCGAAGTACGAGCAGTACGTC.

This chain joins TRBV15 and TRBJ1-1; D is undetermined. This CDR3 region has 14 residues. Trimming removed 9 bases at V and 4 bases at J, with 18 bases between. Germline lookup yields CDR1 LNHNV and CDR2 YYDKDF (reference sequence). In DNA, the CDR3 is TGTGCCACTTTCAATCGGTCGCGGGGCACTGAAGCTTTCTTT. Its translation: CATFNRSRGTEAFF.

V gene TRBV11-2 combines with J gene TRBJ2-7; 7 nucleotides match TRBD1. This CDR3 region has 14 residues. V gave up 5 bases and J gave up 4 bases; unmatched junction bases: 8. Per germline, CDR1 SGHAT and CDR2 FQNNGV. CDR3 sequence: CASSPQRGPYEQYV. The DNA for the CDR3 is TGTGCCAGCAGCCCCCAGAGGGGGCCATACGAGCAGTACGTC.

The gene calls are TRBV29-1 and TRBJ2-7, with D maybe TRBD2 (5 bases). V lost 4 bases and J 7 bases, leaving 17 bases between the germline ends. This CDR3 contains 13 residues. The germline gives CDR1 SQVTM, CDR2 ANQGSEA. In DNA form, the CDR3 reads TGCAGCGTTGGAGGGTACCCCTTCGGTGAGCAGTACTTC. It encodes CSVGGYPFGEQYF.

Only a few counts were recorded for this clonotype. The rearrangement uses TRBV28 and TRBJ2-5; 7 bases align to TRBD1. V shed 6 bases, J shed 9 bases, and the junction held 10 bases outside the gene matches. The length of the CDR3 is 13 residues. Per the germline V gene, CDR1 is MDHEN and CDR2 is SYDVKM. The CDR3 bases are TGTGCCAGCAGCCTAGAAAGGGGGCGAGCCCAGTACTTC. This translates into CASSLERGRAQYF.

The rearrangement joins TRBV29-1 to TRBJ1-1; 12 nucleotides align to TRBD1. Trimming took 6 bases from V and 4 from J; bases not matched to a gene: 12. CDR3 length equals 16 residues. Germline values: CDR1 SQVTM, CDR2 ANQGSEA. CDR3 sequence reads: CSVRSGTGGAVTEAFF. The CDR3 DNA follows: TGCAGCGTCCGATCCGGGACAGGGGGCGCCGTCACTGAAGCTTTCTTT.

This chain links TRBV6-2 or TRBV6-3 with TRBJ2-3, with TRBD2 identical over 7 bases. The CDR3 sequence is 17 residues long. V was pared by 4 bases and J by 0 bases, with 10 bases of the junction left unmatched. The germline V gene has CDR1 MNHEY and CDR2 SVGEGT. CDR3 protein: CASSSGKRGSSTDTQYF. As DNA, the CDR3 is TGTGCCAGCAGTTCGGGAAAGCGGGGATCTAGCACAGATACGCAGTATTTT.

The V call is TRBV20-1, the J call TRBJ1-1, with 7 bases aligning to TRBD1. This CDR3 has 13 amino acids. Trimming at V came to 6 bases and at J to 2 bases, leaving 6 bases not matched to a gene. The germline V gene encodes CDR1 DFQATT and CDR2 SNEGSKA (reference sequence). Here the CDR3 reads CSAQRDSNTEAFF. In DNA form, the CDR3 reads TGCAGTGCGCAACGGGACAGCAACACTGAAGCTTTCTTT.